These 29 T cell receptor beta chains came from one sample sequenced in a study of blood T cell repertoires in COVID-19. Some clones are missing from TCRdb's copy, which holds only in-frame ones; the method was immunoSEQ multiplex PCR. The sample lists approximately 280,000 clones; around 86% were seen once. The sequenced sample consisted of peripheral blood. The receptors were gathered from a young woman who had recovered from COVID-19.

This chain uses TRBV11-2 with TRBJ1-3; no clear D. Germline V gives CDR1 SGHAT, CDR2 FQNNGV. Deletions cut 4 bases from V and 3 bases from J, with 4 bases between. The CDR3 runs to 12 residues. The CDR3 is CASSSGGNTIYF. Here the CDR3 DNA reads TGTGCCAGCAGCTCGGGTGGAAACACCATATATTTT.

DNA of the CDR3: TGTGCCACCAGCAGAGATCGCGGGTTGGGCTACACCTTC. Translation: CATSRDRGLGYTF. J is TRBJ1-2 and V is TRBV15; no clear D gene. The CDR3 runs 13 residues. V lost 0 bases and J 8 bases, leaving 10 bases between the germline ends. Germline V gives CDR1 LNHNV, CDR2 YYDKDF (reference sequence).

This clone appeared a few times. DNA of the CDR3: TGTGCTAGCGTGGACGGGAGGACCTACGAGCAGTACTTC. Its translation: CASVDGRTYEQYF. The chain combines TRBV7-9 with TRBJ2-7, with 7 positions matching TRBD2. The CDR3 runs 13 residues. Germline V lookup: CDR1 SEHNR, CDR2 FQNEAQ (reference sequence).

V is TRBV6-2 or TRBV6-3 and J is TRBJ1-5; TRBD1 might be the D (6 bases). The CDR3 loop spans 16 amino acids. Germline assignment: CDR1 MNHEY and CDR2 SVGEGT. Trimming pared 6 bases from V and 1 base from J, leaving 16 bases between. CDR3 protein: CASSRDIGLSNQPQHF. The CDR3 DNA follows: TGTGCCAGCAGCCGGGACATAGGCTTAAGCAATCAGCCCCAGCATTTT.

The sample holds one count of this clone. This rearrangement joins TRBV11-3 to TRBJ2-7, with unresolved D. CDR1 SGHNT and CDR2 YENEEA come from the germline V gene. Trimming removed 1 base from V and 3 bases from J, with 7 bases in between. The CDR3 sequence is 13 residues long. CDR3 region: CASSLGTDYEQYF. CDR3 DNA: TGTGCCAGCAGCTTAGGTACTGACTACGAGCAGTACTTC.

The CDR3 spells CASSKGQGEEKLFF. The DNA of the CDR3 is TGTGCCAGCTCCAAGGGACAGGGGGAAGAAAAACTGTTTTTT. The J gene is TRBJ1-4, the V gene TRBV18; 11 bases line up with TRBD1. V dropped 6 bases and J dropped 8; count of bases not matched to a gene: 5. The CDR3 spans 14 residues. Germline V gene sequence: CDR1 KGHSH, CDR2 LQKENI.

For the CDR3, the DNA is TGTGCCAGCAGTTACGGAGGACGGACCTATGGCTACACCTTC. Translation: CASSYGGRTYGYTF. The chain links TRBV6-2 or TRBV6-3 to TRBJ1-2; D not certain. The CDR3 consists of 14 residues. Germline CDR1 reads MNHEY; CDR2 reads SVGEGT. V was pared by 2 bases and J by 4 bases, with 11 bases between.

This chain links TRBV15 with TRBJ2-1; TRBD2 matches 7 bases. V lost 1 base, J lost 2 bases, and 5 bases stayed unmatched. The CDR3 has 16 amino acids. Germline loops: CDR1 LNHNV, CDR2 YYDKDF (reference sequence). The CDR3 loop reads CATSRGGSGPYNEQFF. DNA for the CDR3: TGTGCCACCAGCAGAGGGGGTAGCGGGCCCTACAATGAGCAGTTCTTC.

The CDR3 sequence is CASSIGPGYEQFF. DNA for the CDR3: TGTGCCAGTAGTATAGGACCAGGGTATGAGCAGTTCTTC. The J gene is TRBJ2-1, the V gene TRBV19, with D possibly matching TRBD1 (5 bases). This CDR3 is built from 13 residues. V lost 1 base to trimming and J lost 8 bases, with 9 bases between them. The germline CDR1 and CDR2 sequences are LNHDA and SQIVND (reference sequence). The whole variable domain, filled in from reference TRBV19 and TRBJ2-1, reads DGGITQSPKYLFRKEGQNVTLSCEQNLNHDAMYWYRQDPGQGLRLIYYSQIVNDFQKGDIAEGYSVSREKKESFPLTVTSAQKNPTAFYLCASSIGPGYEQFFGPGTRLTVL.

V and J are TRBV18 and TRBJ2-7, with 9 bases matching TRBD1. This CDR3 is built from 18 residues. V lost 1 base and J lost 7; bases outside the gene matches: 17. CDR1 and CDR2 from the germline V gene are KGHSH and LQKENI. CDR3 amino acids: CASSPLAAGTGTTREQYF. CDR3 sequence (DNA): TGTGCCAGCTCACCACTCGCTGCCGGGACAGGGACGACGAGGGAGCAGTACTTC.

This chain connects TRBV28 to TRBJ2-1, with D unresolved. The CDR3 spans 12 residues. V gave up 6 bases and J gave up 7 bases, with 10 bases separating them. The germline gives CDR1 MDHEN, CDR2 SYDVKM. The CDR3 DNA follows: TGTGCCAGCAGCCCCCCCAGAAATGAGCAGTTCTTC. This translates into CASSPPRNEQFF.

This clone came up once. The genes are TRBV15 and TRBJ2-7, with 12 bases lining up with TRBD2. Looked up from germline, CDR1 is LNHNV and CDR2 is YYDKDF (reference sequence). Trimming at V came to 3 bases and at J to 1 base, leaving 10 bases not matched to a gene. The CDR3 covers 18 residues. The CDR3 spells CATSRVDPTSGRSYEQYF. As DNA, the CDR3 is TGTGCCACCAGCAGGGTTGACCCTACTAGCGGGAGGTCCTACGAGCAGTACTTC.

The rearrangement links TRBV9 to TRBJ1-4; D uncertain. Trimming removed 3 bases at V and 2 bases at J, with 11 bases between. CDR1 SGDLS and CDR2 YYNGEE come from the germline V gene. This CDR3 has 15 amino acids. The CDR3 nucleotides read TGTGCCAGCAGCGACGGGGTAGGCACTAATGAAAAACTGTTTTTT. The encoded protein is CASSDGVGTNEKLFF. Full variable domain (rest looked up from reference TRBV9 and TRBJ1-4): DSGVTQTPKHLITATGQRVTLRCSPRSGDLSVYWYQQSLDQGLQFLIQYYNGEERAKGNILERFSAQQFPDLHSELNLSSLELGDSALYFCASSDGVGTNEKLFFGSGTQLSVL.

Only a few counts were recorded for this clone. The genes are TRBV30 and TRBJ1-5; unclear D gene. This CDR3 is built from 13 residues. V lost 1 base to trimming and J lost 1 base, with 5 bases between them. The germline gives CDR1 GTSNPN, CDR2 SVGIG (reference sequence). The CDR3 bases are TGTGCCTGGAGTGGGGAGAGCAATCAGCCCCAGCATTTT. Translation: CAWSGESNQPQHF.

The chain employs TRBV6-5 and TRBJ2-3; no clear D. The CDR3 extends over 12 amino acids. Trimming shortened V by 6 bases and J by 4 bases, and 8 bases separated the two germline ends. The germline V gene encodes CDR1 MNHEY and CDR2 SVGAGI. CDR3 amino acids: CASRSGSDTQYF. In DNA, the CDR3 is TGTGCCAGCAGATCCGGGTCAGATACGCAGTATTTT.

This clone was seen once. The V and J genes are TRBV7-9 and TRBJ1-4, with TRBD1 identical over 9 bases. Germline CDR1 SEHNR, CDR2 FQNEAQ (reference sequence). Germline trimming cut 5 bases from V and 14 bases from J; bases unmatched to any gene: 15. The CDR3 is 15 amino acids. DNA for the CDR3: TGTGCCAGCAGCACCAGCCGGGACAGGGTGGGGGGTCTGTTTTTT. Its protein product is CASSTSRDRVGGLFF.

The chain uses TRBV28 and TRBJ2-7; 7 bases align to TRBD1. Germline CDR1 MDHEN, CDR2 SYDVKM. This CDR3 region has 15 residues. V shed 1 base, J shed 3 bases, and the junction held 6 bases outside the gene matches. The CDR3 DNA reads TGTGCCAGCAGTTTATTTCTTGGACAGGACTACGAGCAGTACTTC. Protein: CASSLFLGQDYEQYF.

CDR3 DNA sequence: TGTGCCAGCATCCGATCTTACTTCGGGGGAAGCACAGATACGCAGTATTTT. Protein: CASIRSYFGGSTDTQYF. V usage is TRBV2 and J usage is TRBJ2-3; the D gene is possibly TRBD2 (6 bases). V lost 7 bases, J lost 0 bases, and 20 bases lay in between. The CDR3 extends over 17 amino acids. CDR1 is SNHLY, CDR2 FYNNEI, per germline.

The sample holds one count of this clone. The V call is TRBV11-2, the J call TRBJ2-7; 9 nucleotides align to TRBD1. Germline CDR1 SGHAT, CDR2 FQNNGV. J lost 2 bases, V lost 2 bases, and 7 bases had no gene match. The CDR3 consists of 16 residues. CDR3 sequence (DNA): TGTGCCAGCAGCTTAACTGAAGGACAGGGGACCTACGAGCAGTACTTC. It encodes CASSLTEGQGTYEQYF.

The CDR3 sequence: CATGERVMNTGELFF. The DNA of the CDR3 is TGTGCCACCGGAGAGAGGGTTATGAACACCGGGGAGCTGTTTTTT. This chain joins TRBV15 and TRBJ2-2; TRBD2 might be the D (5 bases). The CDR3 has 15 residues. Between the trimmed V and J ends, which lost 8 bases and 1 base, there was a span of 14 bases. Per the germline V gene, CDR1 is LNHNV and CDR2 is YYDKDF (reference sequence). Filled out from reference TRBV15 and TRBJ2-2, the complete variable domain reads DAMVIQNPRYQVTQFGKPVTLSCSQTLNHNVMYWYQQKSSQAPKLLFHYYDKDFNNEADTPDNFQSRRPNTSFCFLDIRSPGLGDTAMYLCATGERVMNTGELFFGEGSRLTVL.

The chain uses TRBV11-2 and TRBJ2-7; weak D call: TRBD2 (6 bases). Trimming stripped 7 bases from V and 3 bases from J, with 16 bases between. The CDR3 sequence is 14 residues long. CDR1 is SGHAT and CDR2 is FQNNGV in the germline V gene. The CDR3 DNA reads as TGTGCCAGCACCACGTTGGAGGGGCTCTACGAGCAGTACTTC. Its protein is CASTTLEGLYEQYF.

The rearrangement links TRBV29-1 to TRBJ2-1; 10 bases fit TRBD2. The CDR3 contains 15 residues. V gave up 6 bases and J gave up 5 bases; unmatched junction bases: 10. Germline V gene data show CDR1 as SQVTM and CDR2 as ANQGSEA. For the CDR3, the DNA is TGCAGCGTCCCCAGCGGGAGGGCTTCGAACAATGAGCAGTTCTTC. This encodes CSVPSGRASNNEQFF.

V is TRBV27 and J is TRBJ2-7, with 10 bases identical to TRBD1. CDR3 size: 16 residues. Germline V CDR1 and CDR2: MNHEY, SMNVEV (reference sequence). Losses at the gene ends were 5 bases for V and 6 bases for J; bases not matched to a gene: 13. The DNA for the CDR3 is TGTGCCAGCAGTAGACGAGCCGGGACAGGGGATTCCGAGCAGTACTTC. Encoded protein: CASSRRAGTGDSEQYF.

The chain combines TRBV11-2 with TRBJ2-7; D is possibly TRBD1 (6 bases). Germline CDR1 SGHAT, CDR2 FQNNGV. The CDR3 loop spans 14 amino acids. V lost 4 bases and J lost 3, with 13 bases in between. The DNA of the CDR3 is TGTGCCAGCAGCTCGTACCAGGGGCACTACGAGCAGTACTTC. This translates into CASSSYQGHYEQYF. Filled out from reference TRBV11-2 and TRBJ2-7, the complete variable domain reads EAGVAQSPRYKIIEKRQSVAFWCNPISGHATLYWYQQILGQGPKLLIQFQNNGVVDDSQLPKDRFSAERLKGVDSTLKIQPAKLEDSAVYLCASSSYQGHYEQYFGPGTRLTVT.

Concerning this clone: This sample includes further DNA sequences coding for the same CDR3. The CDR3 spells CASSLGAYEQYF. As DNA, the CDR3 is TGTGCCAGCAGCTTAGGGGCTTACGAGCAGTACTTC. This chain joins TRBV5-5 and TRBJ2-7; possibly TRBD1 for D (5 bases). The CDR3 loop spans 12 amino acids. Between the trimmed V and J ends, which lost 2 bases and 4 bases, there was a span of 7 bases. Per germline, CDR1 SGHKS and CDR2 YYEKEE (reference sequence).

This chain connects TRBV14 to TRBJ1-2, with 12 positions matching TRBD1. Germline trimming cut 0 bases from V and 7 bases from J; bases unmatched to any gene: 6. CDR1 is SGHDN and CDR2 is FVKESK in the germline V gene. The CDR3 sequence is 16 residues long. CDR3 bases: TGTGCCAGCAGCCAAGAGGGACAGGGGGCCTCGGTTGGCTACACCTTC. Its protein is CASSQEGQGASVGYTF.

V is TRBV18 and J is TRBJ1-2, with D perhaps TRBD1 (6 bases). With 2 bases removed from V and 5 bases from J, the gap between germline ends came to 12 bases. Germline V gives CDR1 KGHSH, CDR2 LQKENI. The CDR3 contains 14 residues. The CDR3 reads CASSPIRDTYGYTF. The CDR3 region has the DNA TGTGCCAGCTCACCAATAAGGGACACTTATGGCTACACCTTC.

This rearrangement joins TRBV2 to TRBJ1-3, with 12 bases identical to TRBD1. Germline-derived CDR1 and CDR2 are SNHLY and FYNNEI. The CDR3 is 21 amino acids. V was clipped by 2 bases and J by 1 base; unmatched bases: 15. The CDR3 here is CASSERPPGTGGDASGNTIYF. Written as DNA, the CDR3 is TGTGCCAGCAGTGAAAGGCCTCCAGGGACAGGGGGCGATGCTTCTGGAAACACCATATATTTT.

J is TRBJ2-2 and V is TRBV28; 10 bases are shared with TRBD2. CDR1 and CDR2 (germline): MDHEN, SYDVKM. The ends lost 6 bases at V and 4 bases at J; junction bases unmatched: 23. The CDR3 is 21 residues long. In DNA, the CDR3 is TGTGCCAGCAGGAAGGACAGGTCGCGTCTAGCGGGAGTGGGGGGCACCGGGGAGCTGTTTTTT. Protein product: CASRKDRSRLAGVGGTGELFF.